The present T cell receptor beta chain was sequenced within a study of T cell repertoires in cytomegalovirus infection (dated by TCRdb to about 2019). General notes on the study: Peptide stimulations targeted recently identified HLA-C-restricted CMV epitopes, whose presentation resists viral immunomodulation, together with well-studied HLA-B-restricted epitopes. Because public TCR beta signatures pointed to carriage of CMV infection together with the matching HLA type, the HLA type of each donor mattered for the analysis.

Here is what the overall study found, with its caveats: In both this cohort and an independent roughly 350-donor cohort, the cumulative frequency of public TCR beta family members distinguished carriers of CMV infection plus the relevant HLA type. The ex vivo response was dominated by HLA-C-restricted CMV-specific TCR beta clonotypes, which also provided the single most frequent clonotype in two of eight donors.

The germline V gene (reference sequence) supplies CDR1 SEHNR and CDR2 FQNEAQ. The V end loses 1 base and the J end loses 2 bases, and a stretch of 12 bases separates them. The CDR3 has 15 amino acids, counting the end cysteine and phenylalanine. Only the CDR3 DNA is retained, 45 bases long and in frame from the first base. In the case of this clonotype: Its binding antigen is unknown. Base quality data are lacking; no much larger clone is found one base away.

The treatment or condition label for this specimen denotes: in vitro stimulation with specific CMV peptide epitopes to enrich CMV-specific T cells. Sequencing instrument: Illumina HiSeq 1500. In TCRdb, the public reads were trimmed at Q25 with fastp and aligned with MiXCR, with productive beta chains retained. Every distinct CDR3 protein forms one entry, paired with its most common genes and DNA. The sample table contains about half a million distinct CDR3 sequences; only one count was recorded for 33% of them. The ten largest clones capture under 20% of the sample. This specimen was cultured PBMCs, taken from culture after CMV antigen stimulation. This chain joins TRBV7-9 to TRBJ2-7, with a weak D call of TRBD1 (5 bases match). This sequence originates from a human donor in good health (CMV status not recorded). Some clones in this sample may be carry-over from other donors' samples. The base sequence is TGTGCCAGCAGCTTAGGTCGGCAGGGTACCTACGAGCAGTACTTC. It specifies CASSLGRQGTYEQYF. Reference TRBV7-9 and TRBJ2-7 genes cover what lies past the CDR3, so the full variable domain is DTGVSQNPRHKITKRGQNVTFRCDPISEHNRLYWYRQTLGQGPEFLTYFQNEAQLEKSRLLSDRFSAERPKGSFSTLEIQRTEQGDSAMYLCASSLGRQGTYEQYFGPGTRLTVT.